The entry below gives a single T cell receptor (beta chain) sequence along with its context. The table lists this clone with a count of one. The clone's antigen remains unknown. Base qualities are missing; no much larger clone stands one base away. In total, 500 to 700 healthy bone marrow donors made up the cohort. Cohort members were all nominally healthy when sampled, although unrecorded immune exposures were likely present. The donor tested CMV seronegative and was one of the 352 seronegative cohort members. A peripheral blood sample was provided by each donor, and peripheral blood mononuclear cells were used for TCR beta sequencing. Genomic DNA was extracted from the blood cell samples with the Qiagen DNeasy Blood Extraction Kit. Libraries were constructed by the immunoSEQ multiplex PCR assay. For the multiplex PCR, a mixture combining 60 forward primers for TCR Vbeta segments and 13 reverse primers for TCR Jbeta segments was used. A multiplex PCR assay on genomic DNA amplified the CDR3 region of rearranged TCR beta genes. Amplified TCR beta libraries were sequenced as 87-base-pair reads on the Illumina HiSeq System. The study's processing was this. In a later analysis, some 80 million unique TCR beta chains were counted across the 690 or so repertoires, and roughly 9.9 million of these chains were shared by at least two donors. To remove PCR and sequencing errors, raw reads were error-corrected and collapsed into unique sequences using a nearest-neighbor algorithm that merged closely related sequences. CDR3 sequences were aligned to IMGT reference sequences to assign V, D and J gene segments. For a sequence to be retained, a match of at least six nucleotides was required to both a V gene segment and a J gene segment. Rearrangements were called productive when the CDR3 lacked stop codons and stayed in frame with V and J; all others were non-productive. Following IMGT convention, CDR3 was defined as the stretch from the second conserved V-encoded cysteine to the conserved J-encoded phenylalanine. Sequences without an unambiguous match to a single V gene segment were excluded from the earlier analysis of approximately 600 of the donors. In an earlier analysis of several hundred of the donors, V segments were called functional above 56.7% productive rearrangements and were called segregating when the between-donor standard deviation exceeded 5%. To diagnose cytomegalovirus status from the catalog of TCR beta chain sequences, a statistical classification framework was built. In a later analysis, TCR nucleotide sequences were compared against IMGT/GENE-DB human TR gene sequences so that V and J genes could be assigned. Using the TCRdist pipeline, a later analysis assigned CDR3 sequences along with most-parsimonious VDJ recombination scenarios. A later analysis defined each TCR beta chain by its CDR3 amino acid sequence plus V-gene family, and excluded reads lacking a unique V-gene family. A later analysis removed roughly 590 highly shared, low-generation-probability nucleotide sequences to deal with suspected cross-contamination and a sequencing artifact. A later analysis calculated a clonal expansion index for each public chain from normalized within-repertoire ranks of inferred template counts. In a later analysis, generation probabilities were computed using a VDJ recombination model fitted to out-of-frame rearrangements, and the results were checked against IGoR. A later analysis scored TCR-TCR, TCR-HLA and TCR-CMV co-occurrence with hypergeometric tests, applying a repertoire-size bias correction to TCR pairs. To estimate false discovery rates, a later analysis permuted the HLA or CMV assignments 20 times. A later analysis grouped co-occurring TCRs with DBSCAN, adding TCRdist sequence similarity when clustering within HLA-allele-positive subsets. Co-occurrence clustering excluded repertoires with fewer than 30,000 or more than 120,000 public chains, plus five with anomalous nucleotide sharing. TCRdb's version of the immuneACCESS table is confined to in-frame rearrangements and falls short of the full clone set. An unresolved V gene accounts for under half of the shortfall where checked; the remainder is of unknown origin. V and J calls and clone size are copied from that table; D and trimming were computed from the DNA. This sample lists more than 150,000 clones; around 86% were detected once. The top ten clones comprise 1.5% to 2% of the sample.

Taken from the germline V gene (reference sequence), the CDR1 and CDR2 loops are LNHDA and SQIVND. CDR3 length: 16 amino acids, cysteine to phenylalanine. The only DNA kept is the CDR3, 48 bases in frame from the first base. V lost 0 bases and J lost 0 bases; the stretch between them is 11 bases long. This record comes from a study of cytomegalovirus exposure and HLA in healthy donors listed by TCRdb under 2017. General notes on the study: An earlier analysis of several hundred of the donors reported around 280 Gb of sequence data and 117 million unique TCR beta sequences obtained from about 200 million T cells. Four or five DR-DQ haplotypes were handled as single units for association and clustering because linkage in the cohort was strong. Typing coverage varied by locus: roughly 620-640 donors for A, B, C, DRB1 and DQB1; under 550 for DQA1; about 590 for DPA1; approximately 490 for DPB1. HLA typing covered class I and class II loci at four-digit resolution. A later analysis re-analyzed previously published TCR beta repertoires from roughly 690 donors and added high-resolution HLA genotyping to study TCR occurrence patterns. The study aimed to test whether cataloging public T cell receptors could reveal signatures of past pathogen exposure. To predict cytomegalovirus infection status, the study combined high-throughput TCR immunosequencing, statistical association of individual TCRs with disease status, and machine learning. Of the approximately 370 genotyped donors, over 80% were placed in the genetic ancestry cluster associated with self-reported Caucasian donors. Alongside the repertoire data, information on donor age, sex, ethnicity and CMV serostatus was compiled. Besides the first cohort of 550 to 750 subjects, a separate validation cohort made up of over 95 different subjects was used. An earlier analysis of several hundred of the donors applied high-throughput TCR beta sequencing to assess whether each TCR beta V gene segment acted as functional or pseudogenic. About 330 gigabases of sequencing data and 70 million to 95 million unique TCR sequences made up an early release that covered 500 to 700 HLA-typed donors. A later genetic analysis took genome-wide SNP genotypes for about three fifths of the 666 donors and used that subset as a discovery cohort. Among approximately 370 genotyped donors of the cohort, an average of around 240,000 unique TCR beta nucleotide sequences was sequenced per donor, of which 15% to 20% were non-productive. The T cell repertoires of under 750 subjects were profiled by immunosequencing and related to cytomegalovirus serostatus. All discovery cohort repertoires had been generated using a single sequencing platform. The later analysis used no new phenotypic data to find candidate immune exposures, relying instead on TCR beta sequences and their occurrence across donors. Broad study findings and their caveats: Because HLA typing was missing for some donors at each locus, association tests included only the typed subset. In a later analysis, 16,951 TCR beta sequences were associated with specific HLA alleles at a false discovery rate of 0.05. In a later analysis, the rate of TCR association differed among HLA loci, with DRB1 alleles having the most associated TCRs and HLA-C alleles having the fewest. Linkage disequilibrium might explain the correlated functional status among segregating V segments, but an unknown experimental factor could not be excluded. The authors suggested that the approach could potentially be generalized to other disease states and immunological phenotypes. V-gene and J-gene trimming of TCR beta chains was associated with a missense DCLRE1C variant in a later genetic analysis, and the association was replicated in an independent cohort. According to a later analysis, parvovirus B19, influenza, CMV and Epstein-Barr virus appeared linked to several top co-occurrence clusters. Because counts were too low, roughly 17 rarely observed V segments, including chromosome 9 orphons, were left out of the earlier analysis of roughly 600 of the donors. The 87-base-pair reads could not distinguish some IMGT-functional V segments, including TRBV6-2 and TRBV6-3, so those segments were excluded. Compared with the roughly 720-donor mean, donors in an Asian-associated ancestry cluster had fewer N-insertions in productive TCRs, according to a later genetic analysis. Only TCR beta chains were sequenced in this cohort, and the absence of alpha or paired-chain data limited detectable features. The only immune exposure information available for the cohort was CMV serostatus. The study listed 150 to 200 TCR beta chains as associated with cytomegalovirus. Across donors, most TCR sequences were observed very rarely, whereas some public TCRs were present in many individuals. Cytomegalovirus status was reported to be diagnosed by the classifier with high specificity and sensitivity in both the original and validation cohorts. Roughly uniform sequencing depth across donors was assumed in presence/absence analyses, although this assumption may not hold. In vitro tests confirmed that a few of the cytomegalovirus-associated TCR beta chains recognize cytomegalovirus antigens. Most CMV-associated TCR beta chains appeared to be HLA-restricted in a later analysis, and the HLA associations seemed to be driven largely by CMV exposure. In an earlier analysis of some 640 of the donors, most TCR beta V segments were observed in productive rearrangements about 90% or about 30% of the time, broadly matching IMGT annotations. In a later analysis, HLA-associated TCR beta chains were found to be more clonally expanded and to have lower generation probabilities than equally common non-associated chains. A cluster of highly shared sequence variants was judged likely to represent a technical artifact of the sequencing pipeline. A further reported finding was that TCR beta sequences accurately predicted the HLA-A and HLA-B alleles for most subjects in the first cohort. Assigning TCR associations to individual alleles was difficult when HLA alleles, especially DR and DQ, strongly co-occurred.

The sequence derives from a man in his fifties or sixties in good health and CMV-seronegative. What was sequenced was PBMCs. Rearrangement joined TRBV19 to TRBJ1-1; confidence is insufficient to name the D gene. CDR3 protein: CASSIEFQRLNTEAFF. The nucleotide sequence reads TGTGCCAGTAGTATAGAGTTCCAGCGATTGAACACTGAAGCTTTCTTT.